Detailed here is one T cell receptor beta chain. This CDR3 comprises 13 residues. V was clipped by 1 base and J by 4 bases, with 7 bases between them. CDR1 is LNHDA, CDR2 SQIVND, per germline (reference sequence). This entry is derived from a study of cytomegalovirus exposure and HLA in healthy donors. Clones were sequenced by immunoSEQ multiplex PCR, and TCRdb holds only the in-frame ones, with some missing. The data show some 120,000 clones, with about 90% seen just once and about 1.9% held by the top ten. The sequence was collected from a woman under 30 in good health and CMV-seronegative. The specimen sequenced was PBMCs. The genes are TRBV19 and TRBJ1-2; D remains ambiguous. In nucleotides, the CDR3 is TGTGCCAGTAGTATAGGGGCACTCTATGGCTACACCTTC. It encodes CASSIGALYGYTF. Combining the CDR3 with reference TRBV19 and TRBJ1-2 gives the whole variable domain DGGITQSPKYLFRKEGQNVTLSCEQNLNHDAMYWYRQDPGQGLRLIYYSQIVNDFQKGDIAEGYSVSREKKESFPLTVTSAQKNPTAFYLCASSIGALYGYTFGSGTRLTVV.